Following are 20 T cell receptor beta chains from one sample sequenced in a study of identical twins. MiXCR, applied by TCRdb to the 5' RACE reads, yields one record per CDR3 protein. The data show fewer than 650,000 distinct CDR3 sequences, 7% to 7.5% seen once. These data were also filed under a second study, of yellow fever vaccine responses in identical twins.

Sequences were obtained from PBMCs. Every receptor here comes from a woman aged 18-29 years in good health.

The table lists this clonotype with many counts. The V and J genes are TRBV28 and TRBJ2-1; D gene uncertain. The CDR3 sequence is 12 residues long. V gave up 10 bases and J gave up 8 bases, with 15 bases separating them. Germline V gene lookup returns CDR1 MDHEN and CDR2 SYDVKM. The CDR3 protein is CATRISWDEQFF. CDR3 DNA: TGTGCCACCAGGATATCTTGGGATGAGCAGTTCTTC.

In its sample, this clonotype was seen a few times. The genes are TRBV5-1 and TRBJ2-5; 10 bases agree with TRBD1. CDR1 SGHRS and CDR2 YFSETQ come from the germline V gene. This CDR3 spans 17 amino acids. J gave up 3 bases and V 1 base, and 9 bases lay outside the gene matches. CDR3 bases: TGCGCCAGCAGCTTGAATCATCAGGGACAGGGGAAAGAGACCCAGTACTTC. Protein: CASSLNHQGQGKETQYF.

J is TRBJ2-7 and V is TRBV7-9, with D possibly TRBD1 on 5 matching bases. This CDR3 spans 14 amino acids. Germline V gene lookup returns CDR1 SEHNR and CDR2 FQNEAQ (reference sequence). V shed 5 bases and J shed 3 bases, with 14 bases lying between them. CDR3 amino acids: CASSRSDSHYEQYV. As DNA, the CDR3 is TGTGCCAGCAGCCGATCCGACAGTCACTACGAGCAGTACGTC.

The chain has TRBV27 and TRBJ1-2; a weak D match, TRBD1 (5 bases). V lost 2 bases and J 6 bases, leaving 16 bases between the germline ends. The length of the CDR3 is 15 residues. From germline, CDR1 is MNHEY and CDR2 SMNVEV (reference sequence). CDR3 sequence (DNA): TGTGCCAGCAGTTTACACAGGTTACTTATGGATGGCTACACCTTC. Translated: CASSLHRLLMDGYTF.

This clonotype was observed at least ten times. DNA of the CDR3: TGTGCCAGCAGTGAAGACAGGGTAACGCGGGAGCAGTACTTC. Protein: CASSEDRVTREQYF. The V gene is TRBV12-3 or TRBV12-4, the J gene TRBJ2-7; TRBD1 matches 7 bases. J was trimmed by 7 bases and V by 5 bases; bases with no gene match: 11. CDR3 length: 14 residues.

This clonotype showed up just a few times. The chain uses TRBV2 and TRBJ2-7; D may be TRBD1 (5 bases). From germline, CDR1 is SNHLY and CDR2 FYNNEI. The length of the CDR3 is 11 residues. V lost 6 bases and J lost 3, with 6 bases in between. The CDR3: CASRGLYEQYF. The CDR3 nucleotides read TGTGCCAGCAGGGGGCTCTACGAGCAGTACTTC.

This chain uses TRBV20-1 with TRBJ2-2; D uncertain. Germline CDR1 DFQATT, CDR2 SNEGSKA (reference sequence). The CDR3 covers 16 residues. V was trimmed by 0 bases and J by 2 bases, leaving 13 bases between them. The CDR3 region is CSARDPSASNTGELFF. The CDR3 DNA follows: TGCAGTGCTAGAGATCCCTCCGCGTCCAACACCGGGGAGCTGTTTTTT.

At least ten counts were recorded for this clonotype. This chain connects TRBV12-3 or TRBV12-4 to TRBJ2-7; TRBD1 is a possible D gene (6 bases). The CDR3 runs to 14 residues. V was pared by 2 bases and J by 3 bases, with 11 bases between. CDR3 nucleotide sequence: TGTGCCAGCAGTTTACAAGGGGGAATCTACGAGCAGTACTTC. Its translation: CASSLQGGIYEQYF.

This clonotype was recorded at least ten times. V usage is TRBV7-9 and J usage is TRBJ1-2, with D tentatively TRBD1 (5 bases). V lost 5 bases and J lost 1, with 11 bases in between. Germline V CDR1 and CDR2: SEHNR, FQNEAQ (reference sequence). This CDR3 has 14 amino acids. Written as DNA, the CDR3 is TGTGCCAGCAGCCCGGGGCGGCTTAACTATGGCTACACCTTC. Its translation is CASSPGRLNYGYTF.

This clonotype was recorded a few times. This sequence joins TRBV2 and TRBJ2-1; tentatively, D is TRBD1 (5 bases). The V and J ends lost 4 bases and 1 base respectively, with 17 bases between them. Germline CDR1 reads SNHLY; CDR2 reads FYNNEI. This CDR3 spans 17 amino acids. The CDR3 loop is CASSVSRVSRSYNEQFF. CDR3 coding DNA: TGTGCCAGCAGTGTTTCCAGGGTATCTAGGTCCTACAATGAGCAGTTCTTC.

The rearrangement joins TRBV2 to TRBJ2-1; 8 bases line up with TRBD1. The CDR3 is made up of 15 amino acids. V shed 6 bases, J shed 3 bases, and the junction held 7 bases outside the gene matches. Germline V CDR1 and CDR2: SNHLY, FYNNEI. CDR3 residues: CASSYPGGNYNEQFF. The DNA of the CDR3 is TGTGCCAGCAGCTATCCAGGGGGCAACTACAATGAGCAGTTCTTC.

This clonotype was found a few times. The chain couples TRBV5-1 to TRBJ2-6; 7 nucleotides line up with TRBD1. Germline V gene lookup returns CDR1 SGHRS and CDR2 YFSETQ. The CDR3 covers 17 residues. J was trimmed by 4 bases and V by 5 bases; bases with no gene match: 12. The CDR3 DNA follows: TGCGCCAGCAGGGTCGAGACAGGGTCGTTCGGGGCCAACGTCCTGACTTTC. It encodes CASRVETGSFGANVLTF.

This clonotype appeared a few times. J is TRBJ2-5 and V is TRBV7-9; D perhaps matches TRBD1 (7 bases). This CDR3 region has 15 residues. Germline V gene lookup returns CDR1 SEHNR and CDR2 FQNEAQ (reference sequence). Trimming shortened V by 8 bases and J by 7 bases, and 23 bases separated the two germline ends. CDR3 in DNA: TGTGCCAGCGACCACCTGCTGAGACAGGGAGGGACCCAGTACTTC. The encoded protein is CASDHLLRQGGTQYF.

V and J are TRBV6-1 and TRBJ1-2; 9 nucleotides match TRBD1. V was pared by 6 bases and J by 4 bases, with 6 bases of the junction left unmatched. The CDR3 covers 14 residues. CDR1 and CDR2 from the germline V gene are MNHNS and SASEGT. CDR3 protein: CASSKDRGTYGYTF. The DNA of the CDR3 is TGTGCCAGCAGCAAGGACAGGGGCACCTATGGCTACACCTTC.

The chain joins TRBV28 to TRBJ2-5; a possible D gene is TRBD1 (6 bases). CDR1 and CDR2 (germline): MDHEN, SYDVKM. This CDR3 has 15 residues. V lost 5 bases and J lost 5, with 18 bases in between. CDR3 coding DNA: TGTGCCAGCAGTACCTTTACAGGGAGAGGGGAGACCCAGTACTTC. This sequence encodes CASSTFTGRGETQYF.

This clonotype has more than one count but fewer than ten. The chain employs TRBV19 and TRBJ1-5; TRBD1 might be the D (5 bases). The CDR3 sequence is 14 residues long. The ends were cut back, 1 base at V and 7 bases at J, with 11 bases in the middle. The germline V gene has CDR1 LNHDA and CDR2 SQIVND (reference sequence). The CDR3 reads CASSIGGWGQPQHF. In DNA form, the CDR3 reads TGTGCCAGTAGTATAGGGGGGTGGGGGCAGCCCCAGCATTTT. Full variable domain (remainder filled in from reference TRBV19 and TRBJ1-5): DGGITQSPKYLFRKEGQNVTLSCEQNLNHDAMYWYRQDPGQGLRLIYYSQIVNDFQKGDIAEGYSVSREKKESFPLTVTSAQKNPTAFYLCASSIGGWGQPQHFGDGTRLSIL.

This clonotype was seen only a few times. This chain uses TRBV28 with TRBJ1-3; D uncertain. Between the trimmed V and J ends, which lost 4 bases and 0 bases, there was a span of 10 bases. CDR1 MDHEN and CDR2 SYDVKM come from the germline V gene. This CDR3 has 15 residues. In DNA form, the CDR3 reads TGTGCCAGCAGTTCCGGACGGCCCTCTGGAAACACCATATATTTT. Protein product: CASSSGRPSGNTIYF.

This clonotype was seen at least ten times. V is TRBV20-1 and J is TRBJ2-2, with D perhaps TRBD1 (5 bases). This CDR3 region has 14 residues. The germline V gene encodes CDR1 DFQATT and CDR2 SNEGSKA (reference sequence). Trimming removed 2 bases at V and 3 bases at J, with 10 bases between. CDR3 nucleotide sequence: TGCAGTGCTAGAACGGCAGGGTACACCGGGGAGCTGTTTTTT. Amino acid sequence: CSARTAGYTGELFF.

This clonotype has only a few counts. The chain links TRBV2 to TRBJ2-1; perhaps TRBD2 as D (5 bases). Germline V gene sequence: CDR1 SNHLY, CDR2 FYNNEI. Between the trimmed V and J ends, which lost 3 bases and 0 bases, there was a span of 9 bases. The CDR3 spans 15 residues. The CDR3 DNA is TGTGCCAGCAGTGAGCGGGCACCCTCCTACAATGAGCAGTTCTTC. Translating gives CASSERAPSYNEQFF.

In its sample, this clonotype was seen a few times. The genes are TRBV25-1 and TRBJ1-4; D might be TRBD1 (6 bases). This CDR3 spans 15 amino acids. V dropped 0 bases and J dropped 7 bases, with 12 bases sitting between them. Germline V gene lookup returns CDR1 MGHDK and CDR2 SYGVNS. CDR3 protein: CASSEYTGWAEKLFF. CDR3 sequence (DNA): TGTGCCAGCAGTGAATACACAGGGTGGGCTGAAAAACTGTTTTTT.